This T cell receptor (beta chain) derives from a study of cytomegalovirus exposure and HLA in healthy donors. Whole-study findings and limits: Researchers catalogued approximately 170 TCR beta chains as cytomegalovirus-associated. The dataset shows that most TCR sequences were rare, while some public TCRs occurred in many donors.

The CDR3 loop spans 13 amino acids. The V end lost 6 bases, the J end lost 5 bases, and 13 bases lay between the germline ends. Germline V gene data show CDR1 as MNHEY and CDR2 as SMNVEV (reference sequence). The PCR used 60 Vbeta and 13 Jbeta primers. Produced via immunoSEQ multiplex PCR; TCRdb's table is partial and in-frame only. The data hold 210,000 or so clones, with roughly 83% observed a single time. This clone was seen a single time. Its cognate antigen is unknown. This clonotype originated in a boy aged 2 to 10 in good health and CMV-seronegative. The sample comprised PBMCs. The chain employs TRBV27 and TRBJ1-2; D perhaps matches TRBD1 (5 bases). This CDR3 is CASSSGGGYGYTF. In DNA form, the CDR3 reads TGTGCCAGCAGCTCCGGGGGGGGGTATGGCTACACCTTC.